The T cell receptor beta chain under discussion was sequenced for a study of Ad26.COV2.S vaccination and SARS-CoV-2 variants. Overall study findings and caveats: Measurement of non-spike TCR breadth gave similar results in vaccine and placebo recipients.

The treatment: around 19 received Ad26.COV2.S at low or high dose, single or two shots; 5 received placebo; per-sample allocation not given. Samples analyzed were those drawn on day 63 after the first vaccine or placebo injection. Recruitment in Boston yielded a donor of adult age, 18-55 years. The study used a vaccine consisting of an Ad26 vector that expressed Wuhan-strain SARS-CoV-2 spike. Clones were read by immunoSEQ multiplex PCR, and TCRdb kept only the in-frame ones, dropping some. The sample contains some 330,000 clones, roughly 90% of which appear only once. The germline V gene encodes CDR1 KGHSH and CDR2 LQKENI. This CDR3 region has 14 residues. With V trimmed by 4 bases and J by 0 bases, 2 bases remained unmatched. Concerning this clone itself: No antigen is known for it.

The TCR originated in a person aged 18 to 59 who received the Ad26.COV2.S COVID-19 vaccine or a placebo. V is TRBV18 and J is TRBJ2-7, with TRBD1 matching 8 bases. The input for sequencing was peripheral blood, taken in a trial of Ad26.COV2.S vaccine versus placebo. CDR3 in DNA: TGTGCCAGCTCACTGGACAGGGCCTCCTACGAGCAGTACTTC. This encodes CASSLDRASYEQYF.